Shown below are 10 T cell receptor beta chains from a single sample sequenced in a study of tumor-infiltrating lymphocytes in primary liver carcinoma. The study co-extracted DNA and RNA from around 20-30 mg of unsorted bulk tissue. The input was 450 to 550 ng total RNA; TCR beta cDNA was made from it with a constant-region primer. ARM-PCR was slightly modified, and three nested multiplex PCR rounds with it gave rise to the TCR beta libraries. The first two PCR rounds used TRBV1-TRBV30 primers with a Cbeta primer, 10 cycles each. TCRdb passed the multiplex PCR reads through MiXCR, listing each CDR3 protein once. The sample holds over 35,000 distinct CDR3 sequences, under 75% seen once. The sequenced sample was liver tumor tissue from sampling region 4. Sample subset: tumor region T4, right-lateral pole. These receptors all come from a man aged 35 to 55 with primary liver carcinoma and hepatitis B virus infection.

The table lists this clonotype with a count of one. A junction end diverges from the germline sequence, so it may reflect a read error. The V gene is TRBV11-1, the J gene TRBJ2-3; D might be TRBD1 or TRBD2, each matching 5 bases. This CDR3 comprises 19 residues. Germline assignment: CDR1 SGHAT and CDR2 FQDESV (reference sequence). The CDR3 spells CARSSGGSSVAARTYTQYF. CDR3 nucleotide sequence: TGTGCCAGAAGCTCTGGGGGAAGCTCTGTTGCAGCCCGCACATATACGCAGTATTTT.

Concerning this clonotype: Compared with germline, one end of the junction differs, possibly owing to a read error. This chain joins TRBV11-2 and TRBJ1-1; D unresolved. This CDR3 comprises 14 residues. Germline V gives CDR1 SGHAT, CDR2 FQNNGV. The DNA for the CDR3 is TGTGCCAGCAGCCCCCTCTGGCTGAATACTGACGCTTTCTTT. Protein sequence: CASSPLWLNTDAFF.

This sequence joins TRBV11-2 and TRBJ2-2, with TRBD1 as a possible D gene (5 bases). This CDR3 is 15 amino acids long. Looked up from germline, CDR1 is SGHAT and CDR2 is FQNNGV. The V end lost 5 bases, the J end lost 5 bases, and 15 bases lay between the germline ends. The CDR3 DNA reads TGTGCCAGCAGCGCCACCTGGTGGACAACCGGGGAGCTGTTTTTT. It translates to CASSATWWTTGELFF.

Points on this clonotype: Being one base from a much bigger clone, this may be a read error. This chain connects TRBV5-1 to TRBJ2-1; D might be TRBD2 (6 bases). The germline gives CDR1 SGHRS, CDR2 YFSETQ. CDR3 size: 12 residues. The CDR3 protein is CASSSYSGEHFF. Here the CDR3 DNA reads TGCGCCAGCAGCTCGTATAGCGGTGAGCATTTCTTC.

CDR3 amino acids: CASSFSGSLDNGQFF. The CDR3 DNA reads TGTGCCAGCAGCTTTAGCGGGTCACTCGACAATGGGCAATTCTTC. This sequence joins TRBV11-2 and TRBJ2-1; 7 bases line up with TRBD2. The CDR3 sequence is 15 residues long. Per the germline V gene, CDR1 is SGHAT and CDR2 is FQNNGV. J was trimmed by 16 bases and V by 3 bases; bases with no gene match: 18.

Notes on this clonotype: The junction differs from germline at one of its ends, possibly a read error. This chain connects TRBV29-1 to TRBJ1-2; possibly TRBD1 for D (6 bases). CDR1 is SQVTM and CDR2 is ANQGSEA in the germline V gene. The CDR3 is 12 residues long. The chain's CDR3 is CSGETGCYAYTF. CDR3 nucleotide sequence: TGCAGCGGGGAGACAGGATGCTATGCCTACACCTTC. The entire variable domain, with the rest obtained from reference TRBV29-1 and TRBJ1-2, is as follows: SAVISQKPSRDICQRGTSLTIQCQVDSQVTMMFWYRQQPGQSLTLIATANQGSEATYESGFVIDKFPISRPNLTFSTLTVSNMSPEDSSIYLCSGETGCYAYTFGSGTRLTVV.

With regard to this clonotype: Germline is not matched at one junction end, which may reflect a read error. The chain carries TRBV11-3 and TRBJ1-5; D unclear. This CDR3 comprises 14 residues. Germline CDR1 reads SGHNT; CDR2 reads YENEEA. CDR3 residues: CASCDSYSNQAQHF. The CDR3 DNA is TGTGCCAGCTGTGATAGCTATAGCAATCAGGCCCAGCATTTT.

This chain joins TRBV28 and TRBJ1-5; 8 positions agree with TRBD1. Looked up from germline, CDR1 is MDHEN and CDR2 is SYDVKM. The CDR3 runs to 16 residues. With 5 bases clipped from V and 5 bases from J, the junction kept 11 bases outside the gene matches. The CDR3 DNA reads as TGTGCCAGCAGTACCTGTAGACAGGGGAGCGATCAGCCCCAGCATTTT. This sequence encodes CASSTCRQGSDQPQHF.

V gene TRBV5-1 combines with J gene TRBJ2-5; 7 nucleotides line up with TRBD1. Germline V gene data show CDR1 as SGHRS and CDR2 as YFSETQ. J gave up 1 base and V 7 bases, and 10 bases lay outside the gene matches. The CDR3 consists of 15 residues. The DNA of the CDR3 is TGCGCCAGCGGCCATGACAGGGTTGGCCAAGAGACCCAGTACTTC. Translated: CASGHDRVGQETQYF.

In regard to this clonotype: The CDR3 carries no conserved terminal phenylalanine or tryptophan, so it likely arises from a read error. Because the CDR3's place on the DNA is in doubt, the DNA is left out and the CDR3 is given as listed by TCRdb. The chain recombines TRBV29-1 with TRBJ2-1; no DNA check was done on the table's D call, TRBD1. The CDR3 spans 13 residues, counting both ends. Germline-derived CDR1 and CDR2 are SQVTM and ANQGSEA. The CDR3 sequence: CSVMRPGQDEQIL.